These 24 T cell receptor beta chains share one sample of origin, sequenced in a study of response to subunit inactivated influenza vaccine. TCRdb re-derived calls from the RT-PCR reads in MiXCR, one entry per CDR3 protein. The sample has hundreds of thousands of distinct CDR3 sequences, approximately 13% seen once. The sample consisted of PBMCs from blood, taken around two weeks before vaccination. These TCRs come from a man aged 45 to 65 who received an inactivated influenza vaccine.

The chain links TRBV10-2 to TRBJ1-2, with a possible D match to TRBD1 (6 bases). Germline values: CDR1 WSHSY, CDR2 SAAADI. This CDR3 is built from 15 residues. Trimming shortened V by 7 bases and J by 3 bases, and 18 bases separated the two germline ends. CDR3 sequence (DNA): TGCGCCAGCACCGAACTTGACAGGAGCTACTATGGCTACACCTTC. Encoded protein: CASTELDRSYYGYTF.

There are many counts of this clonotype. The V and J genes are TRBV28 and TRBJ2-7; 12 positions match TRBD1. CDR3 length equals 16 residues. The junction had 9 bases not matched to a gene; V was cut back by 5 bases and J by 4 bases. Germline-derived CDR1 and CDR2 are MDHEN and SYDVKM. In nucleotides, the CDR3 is TGTGCCAGCAGTCTAAAGGTGGGACAGGGGGCTTACGAGCAGTACTTC. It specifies CASSLKVGQGAYEQYF.

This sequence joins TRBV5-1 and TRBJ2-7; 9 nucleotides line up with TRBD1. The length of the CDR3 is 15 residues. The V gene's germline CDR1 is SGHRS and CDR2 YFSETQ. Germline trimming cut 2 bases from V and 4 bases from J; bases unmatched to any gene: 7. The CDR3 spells CASSLWTGEQYEQYF. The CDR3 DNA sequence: TGCGCCAGCAGCTTATGGACAGGGGAGCAGTACGAGCAGTACTTC. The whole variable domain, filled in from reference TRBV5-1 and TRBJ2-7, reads KAGVTQTPRYLIKTRGQQVTLSCSPISGHRSVSWYQQTPGQGLQFLFEYFSETQRNKGNFPGRFSGRQFSNSRSEMNVSTLELGDSALYLCASSLWTGEQYEQYFGPGTRLTVT.

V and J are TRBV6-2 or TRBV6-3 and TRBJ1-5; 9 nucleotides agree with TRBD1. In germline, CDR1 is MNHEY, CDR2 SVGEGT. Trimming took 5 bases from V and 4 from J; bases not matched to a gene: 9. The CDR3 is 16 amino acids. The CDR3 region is CASSETGQGFNQPQHF. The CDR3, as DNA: TGTGCCAGCAGTGAGACCGGACAGGGGTTTAATCAGCCCCAGCATTTT.

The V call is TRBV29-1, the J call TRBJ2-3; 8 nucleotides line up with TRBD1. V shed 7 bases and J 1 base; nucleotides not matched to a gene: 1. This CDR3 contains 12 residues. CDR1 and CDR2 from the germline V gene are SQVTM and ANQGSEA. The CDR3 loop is CSATGGTDTQYF. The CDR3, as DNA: TGCAGCGCGACAGGGGGCACAGATACGCAGTATTTT.

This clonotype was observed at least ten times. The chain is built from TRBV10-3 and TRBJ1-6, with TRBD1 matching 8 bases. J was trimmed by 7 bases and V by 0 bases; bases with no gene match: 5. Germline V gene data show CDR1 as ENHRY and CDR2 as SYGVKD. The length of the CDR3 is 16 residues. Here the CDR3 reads CAISESTRTGNSPLHF. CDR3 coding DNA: TGTGCCATCAGTGAGTCGACTCGGACAGGGAATTCACCCCTCCACTTT.

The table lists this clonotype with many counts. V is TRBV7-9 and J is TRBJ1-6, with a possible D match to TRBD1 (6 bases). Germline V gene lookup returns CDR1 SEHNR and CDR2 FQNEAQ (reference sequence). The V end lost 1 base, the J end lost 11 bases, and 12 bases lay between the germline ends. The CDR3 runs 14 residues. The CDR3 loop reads CASSLGGRQTPLHF. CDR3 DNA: TGTGCCAGCAGCTTAGGGGGGCGCCAGACACCCCTCCACTTT.

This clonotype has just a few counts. CDR3 DNA: TGTGCCAGTAGTAGCCGGGACAGGGGGAACTATGGCTACACCTTC. Translating gives CASSSRDRGNYGYTF. This sequence joins TRBV19 and TRBJ1-2, with 11 bases matching TRBD1. CDR3 size: 15 residues. Per germline, CDR1 LNHDA and CDR2 SQIVND (reference sequence). The V and J ends lost 4 bases and 2 bases, in that order; junction bases with no gene match: 3.

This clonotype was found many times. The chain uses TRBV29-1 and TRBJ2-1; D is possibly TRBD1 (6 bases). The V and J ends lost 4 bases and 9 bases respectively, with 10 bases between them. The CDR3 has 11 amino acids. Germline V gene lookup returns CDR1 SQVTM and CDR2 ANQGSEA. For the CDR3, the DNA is TGCAGCGTTGCGACAGGCGTTGAGCAGTTCTTC. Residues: CSVATGVEQFF.

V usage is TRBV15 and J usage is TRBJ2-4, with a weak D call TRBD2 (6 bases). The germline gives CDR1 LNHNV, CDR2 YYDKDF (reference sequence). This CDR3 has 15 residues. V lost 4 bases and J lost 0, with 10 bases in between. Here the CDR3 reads CATSKEGLAKNIQYF. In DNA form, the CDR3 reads TGTGCCACCAGCAAAGAGGGACTAGCCAAAAACATTCAGTACTTC.

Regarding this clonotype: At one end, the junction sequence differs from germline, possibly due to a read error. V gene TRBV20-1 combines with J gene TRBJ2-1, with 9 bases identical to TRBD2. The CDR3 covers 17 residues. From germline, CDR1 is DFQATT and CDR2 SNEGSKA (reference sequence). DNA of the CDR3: TGCTGTGCTAGGATAAACTTGGGAGCGGGGGGCGACAATGAGCAGTTCTTC. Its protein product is CCARINLGAGGDNEQFF.

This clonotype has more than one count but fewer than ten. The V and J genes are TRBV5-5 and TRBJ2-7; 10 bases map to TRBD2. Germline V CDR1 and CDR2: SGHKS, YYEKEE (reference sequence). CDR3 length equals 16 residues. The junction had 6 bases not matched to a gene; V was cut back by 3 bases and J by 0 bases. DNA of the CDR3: TGTGCCAGCAGCTCGTACCGGACTAGCGGCTCCTACGAGCAGTACTTC. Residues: CASSSYRTSGSYEQYF.

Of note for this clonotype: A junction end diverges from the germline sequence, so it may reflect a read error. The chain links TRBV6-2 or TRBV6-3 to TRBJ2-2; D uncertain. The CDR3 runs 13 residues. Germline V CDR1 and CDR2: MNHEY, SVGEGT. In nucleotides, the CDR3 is TGTGGCAGCATCCTAGATAACACCGGGGAGCTGTTTTTT. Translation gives CGSILDNTGELFF.

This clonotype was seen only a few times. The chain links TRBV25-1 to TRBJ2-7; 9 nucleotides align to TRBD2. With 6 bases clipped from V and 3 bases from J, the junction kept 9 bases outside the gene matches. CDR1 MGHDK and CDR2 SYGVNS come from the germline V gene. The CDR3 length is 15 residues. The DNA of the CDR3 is TGTGCCAGCAGGAAATCCGGGACTAGCCTCTACGAGCAGTACTTC. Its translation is CASRKSGTSLYEQYF.

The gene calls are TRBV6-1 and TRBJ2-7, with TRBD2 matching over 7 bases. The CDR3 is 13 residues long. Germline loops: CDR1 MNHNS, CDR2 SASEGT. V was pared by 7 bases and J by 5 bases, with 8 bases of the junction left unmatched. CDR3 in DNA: TGTGCCAGCACAGGCGGGAGTGTCAACGAGCAGTACTTC. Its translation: CASTGGSVNEQYF.

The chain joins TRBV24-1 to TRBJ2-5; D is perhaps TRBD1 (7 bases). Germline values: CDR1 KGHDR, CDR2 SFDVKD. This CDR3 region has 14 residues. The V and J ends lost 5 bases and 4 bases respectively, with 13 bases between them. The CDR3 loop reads CATSGAGGRETQYF. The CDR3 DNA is TGTGCCACCAGTGGTGCAGGGGGGAGAGAGACCCAGTACTTC.

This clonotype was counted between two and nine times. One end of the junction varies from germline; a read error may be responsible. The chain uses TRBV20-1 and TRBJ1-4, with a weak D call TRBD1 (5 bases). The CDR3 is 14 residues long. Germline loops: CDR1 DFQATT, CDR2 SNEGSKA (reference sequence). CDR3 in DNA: TGCAGTGCTAGAGTTGGGGGTACTAACGAAAAACTGTTTTTT. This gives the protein CSARVGGTNEKLFF.

CDR3 sequence reads: CAWSMDSPNTEAFF. The CDR3 bases are TGTGCCTGGAGTATGGACAGCCCGAACACTGAAGCTTTCTTT. The chain recombines TRBV30 with TRBJ1-1; tentatively, D is TRBD1 (6 bases). The germline gives CDR1 GTSNPN, CDR2 SVGIG (reference sequence). The CDR3 extends over 14 amino acids. V dropped 2 bases and J dropped 1 base, with 11 bases sitting between them.

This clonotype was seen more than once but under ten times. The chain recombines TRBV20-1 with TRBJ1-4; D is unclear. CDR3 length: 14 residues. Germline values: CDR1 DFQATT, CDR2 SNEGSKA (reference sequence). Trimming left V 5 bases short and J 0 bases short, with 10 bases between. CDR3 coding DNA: TGCAGTGCTGTGGGCAGCGCAACTAATGAAAAACTGTTTTTT. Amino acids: CSAVGSATNEKLFF.

DNA for the CDR3: TGTGCCAGCAGCTTAGAACCCGGGAGGGTACAAGAGACCCAGTACTTC. The encoded protein is CASSLEPGRVQETQYF. This chain uses TRBV13 with TRBJ2-5; 8 nucleotides agree with TRBD2. The CDR3 runs 16 residues. V was pared by 1 base and J by 2 bases, with 6 bases of the junction left unmatched. The V gene's germline CDR1 is PRHDT and CDR2 FYEKMQ (reference sequence).

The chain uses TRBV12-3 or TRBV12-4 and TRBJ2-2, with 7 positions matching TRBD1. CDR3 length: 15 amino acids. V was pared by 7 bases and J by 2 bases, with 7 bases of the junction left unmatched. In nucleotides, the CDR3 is TGTGCCAGCACCCGAAGGGGGCTAAACACCGGGGAGCTGTTTTTT. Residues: CASTRRGLNTGELFF.

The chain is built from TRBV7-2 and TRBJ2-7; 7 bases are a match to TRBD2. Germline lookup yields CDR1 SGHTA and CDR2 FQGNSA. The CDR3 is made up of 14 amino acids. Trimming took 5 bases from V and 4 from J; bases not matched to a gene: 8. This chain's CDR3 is CASSQGGSRYEQYF. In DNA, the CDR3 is TGTGCCAGCAGCCAGGGCGGGAGCCGGTACGAGCAGTACTTC.

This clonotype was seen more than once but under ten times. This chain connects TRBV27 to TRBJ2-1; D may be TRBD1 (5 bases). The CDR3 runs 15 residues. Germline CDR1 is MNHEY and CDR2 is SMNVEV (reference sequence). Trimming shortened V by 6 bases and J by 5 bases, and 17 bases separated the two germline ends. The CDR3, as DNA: TGTGCCAGCAGCCCCCAGGGTTCCCCCAACAATGAGCAGTTCTTC. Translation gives CASSPQGSPNNEQFF.

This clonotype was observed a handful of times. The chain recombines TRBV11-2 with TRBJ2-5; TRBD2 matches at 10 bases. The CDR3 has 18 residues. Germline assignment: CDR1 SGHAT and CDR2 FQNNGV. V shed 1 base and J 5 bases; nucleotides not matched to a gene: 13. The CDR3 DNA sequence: TGTGCCAGCAGCTTAGGGGCTAGCGGGGGCTCAACTGGGGAGACCCAGTACTTC. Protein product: CASSLGASGGSTGETQYF.